These 26 T cell receptor beta chains share one sample of origin, sequenced in a study of T-cell memory formation after mild COVID-19. One entry per CDR3 protein, called by TCRdb with MiXCR from the 5' RACE reads. The data show approximately 500,000 distinct CDR3 sequences, about 23% seen once. Sequenced material: PBMCs or a T cell subset sorted from them (not recorded which). Receptor source: an adult woman who had mild COVID-19 (a few samples of this study predate the infection). Cell type and time point are not known.

This clonotype was seen more than once but under ten times. This sequence joins TRBV5-1 and TRBJ2-3, with 7 positions matching TRBD1. Germline loops: CDR1 SGHRS, CDR2 YFSETQ. The CDR3 consists of 16 residues. V was clipped by 4 bases and J by 4 bases; unmatched bases: 12. DNA for the CDR3: TGCGCCAGCAGCGGTACGACGACAGGGTTCCCAGATACGCAGTATTTT. It translates to CASSGTTTGFPDTQYF. Variable domain in full (rest from reference TRBV5-1 and TRBJ2-3): KAGVTQTPRYLIKTRGQQVTLSCSPISGHRSVSWYQQTPGQGLQFLFEYFSETQRNKGNFPGRFSGRQFSNSRSEMNVSTLELGDSALYLCASSGTTTGFPDTQYFGPGTRLTVL.

The rearrangement links TRBV3-1 to TRBJ2-1, with 11 bases matching TRBD2. Trimming at V came to 3 bases and at J to 5 bases, leaving 3 bases not matched to a gene. Germline V gives CDR1 LGHDT, CDR2 YNNKEL (reference sequence). The CDR3 totals 15 residues. DNA of the CDR3: TGTGCCAGCAGCCATAGCGGGGGGGCCCACAATGAGCAGTTCTTC. It specifies CASSHSGGAHNEQFF.

This clonotype has a handful of counts. This chain links TRBV20-1 with TRBJ2-7; D is possibly TRBD1 (5 bases). This CDR3 has 11 residues. The V and J ends lost 6 bases and 3 bases respectively, with 9 bases between them. Germline loops: CDR1 DFQATT, CDR2 SNEGSKA (reference sequence). In DNA form, the CDR3 reads TGCAGTGCGACAACAGGCTACGAGCAGTACTTC. It specifies CSATTGYEQYF.

The rearrangement links TRBV12-5 to TRBJ2-5; D not certain. The germline V gene encodes CDR1 LGHNT and CDR2 FRNRAP. The CDR3 spans 16 residues. V was shortened by 6 bases and J by 1 base, with 18 bases between the two germline ends. The CDR3 DNA reads TGTGCTAGTGGAACCGGGCGGATGGGGTCCCAAGAGACCCAGTACTTC. Translated, it gives CASGTGRMGSQETQYF.

This clonotype was observed a few times. The V call is TRBV7-6, the J call TRBJ2-2, with 7 bases fitting TRBD2. In germline, CDR1 is SGHVS, CDR2 FNYEAQ. The CDR3 covers 16 residues. V shed 5 bases, J shed 5 bases, and the junction held 11 bases outside the gene matches. For the CDR3, the DNA is TGTGCCAGCAGCCCCGGGCGCGGGAGAGATACCGGGGAGCTGTTTTTT. Its translation is CASSPGRGRDTGELFF.

The chain couples TRBV20-1 to TRBJ2-7; D ambiguous. V was clipped by 5 bases and J by 1 base, with 6 bases between them. CDR1 is DFQATT, CDR2 SNEGSKA, per germline (reference sequence). The CDR3 loop spans 11 amino acids. CDR3 bases: TGCAGTGCTGTAACTTCCTACGAGCAGTACTTC. Its translation is CSAVTSYEQYF.

The chain links TRBV10-3 to TRBJ2-2; no clear D. CDR3 length: 12 amino acids. V lost 3 bases and J 6 bases, leaving 5 bases between the germline ends. The V gene's germline CDR1 is ENHRY and CDR2 SYGVKD. The DNA for the CDR3 is TGTGCCATCAGTGACCTCTCCGGGGAGCTGTTTTTT. Protein: CAISDLSGELFF.

The J gene is TRBJ2-1, the V gene TRBV6-1; D is possibly TRBD1 (7 bases). Trimming pared 8 bases from V and 7 bases from J, leaving 12 bases between. Germline V gives CDR1 MNHNS, CDR2 SASEGT. This CDR3 spans 12 amino acids. CDR3 sequence reads: CASGAGGNEQFF. The CDR3 DNA is TGTGCCAGCGGGGCAGGGGGGAATGAGCAGTTCTTC.

This clonotype was seen a few times. DNA of the CDR3: TGTGCCATCAGTGGTGCGGGACAGGGGTCCTACGAGCAGTACTTC. Its protein is CAISGAGQGSYEQYF. The V and J genes are TRBV10-3 and TRBJ2-7; 10 bases fit TRBD1. CDR1 ENHRY and CDR2 SYGVKD come from the germline V gene. The CDR3 loop spans 15 amino acids. V lost 4 bases to trimming and J lost 1 base; unmatched junction nucleotides: 4.

V usage is TRBV7-6 and J usage is TRBJ1-2; 9 bases match TRBD1. Trimming cost V 0 bases and J 3 bases; bases outside gene matches: 8. The CDR3 sequence is 17 residues long. Germline V lookup: CDR1 SGHVS, CDR2 FNYEAQ. The CDR3 DNA reads as TGTGCCAGCAGCTTAGCCCCGACAGGGGGGGAACACTATGGCTACACCTTC. Its protein product is CASSLAPTGGEHYGYTF.

The chain joins TRBV6-1 to TRBJ1-1; 8 bases match TRBD1. With 2 bases clipped from V and 4 bases from J, the junction kept 6 bases outside the gene matches. The CDR3 has 15 amino acids. Germline V CDR1 and CDR2: MNHNS, SASEGT. DNA for the CDR3: TGTGCCAGCAGTGAACCCTGGACAGGGCGCACTGAAGCTTTCTTT. Protein product: CASSEPWTGRTEAFF.

The chain's CDR3 is CASSPTPSSYNEQFF. The CDR3 nucleotides read TGTGCCAGCAGCCCTACACCCAGCTCCTACAATGAGCAGTTCTTC. The V and J genes are TRBV7-3 and TRBJ2-1; D is unresolved. In germline, CDR1 is SGHTA, CDR2 FQGTGA. Trimming pared 5 bases from V and 0 bases from J, leaving 11 bases between. The CDR3 consists of 15 residues.

This clonotype showed up just a few times. V gene TRBV15 combines with J gene TRBJ2-1; D may be TRBD2 (6 bases). V lost 1 base to trimming and J lost 0 bases, with 7 bases between them. The CDR3 runs 15 residues. CDR1 is LNHNV and CDR2 is YYDKDF in the germline V gene (reference sequence). Here the CDR3 reads CATSRGGDSYNEQFF. The CDR3 nucleotides are TGTGCCACCAGCAGAGGCGGGGACTCCTACAATGAGCAGTTCTTC.

The genes are TRBV12-3 or TRBV12-4 and TRBJ2-7; TRBD2 matches 11 bases. With 7 bases clipped from V and 5 bases from J, the junction kept 7 bases outside the gene matches. This CDR3 has 14 residues. The CDR3 is CASTGTSGSDEQYF. The CDR3 DNA sequence: TGTGCCAGCACGGGCACTAGCGGGAGTGACGAGCAGTACTTC.

This clonotype was detected ten times or more. The DNA for the CDR3 is TGTGCCAGCAGCAGGGGACAGGGGGCTTCCTACGAGCAGTACTTC. Protein sequence: CASSRGQGASYEQYF. V usage is TRBV7-2 and J usage is TRBJ2-7; 12 positions agree with TRBD1. The CDR3 spans 15 residues. V trimming: 5 bases; J trimming: 1 base; junction bases outside the gene matches: 3. Germline lookup yields CDR1 SGHTA and CDR2 FQGNSA.

Only a few counts were recorded for this clonotype. The gene calls are TRBV19 and TRBJ2-1; 9 positions agree with TRBD1. Germline trimming cut 4 bases from V and 9 bases from J; bases unmatched to any gene: 4. The CDR3 runs to 13 residues. The germline CDR1 and CDR2 sequences are LNHDA and SQIVND (reference sequence). In nucleotides, the CDR3 is TGTGCCAGTAGTACCGGGACAGGGACTGAGCAGTTCTTC. It encodes CASSTGTGTEQFF. Full variable domain (outside the CDR3, taken from reference TRBV19 and TRBJ2-1): DGGITQSPKYLFRKEGQNVTLSCEQNLNHDAMYWYRQDPGQGLRLIYYSQIVNDFQKGDIAEGYSVSREKKESFPLTVTSAQKNPTAFYLCASSTGTGTEQFFGPGTRLTVL.

The chain recombines TRBV5-1 with TRBJ2-7, with D unclear. CDR1 and CDR2 from the germline V gene are SGHRS and YFSETQ. The CDR3 runs to 12 residues. V dropped 2 bases and J dropped 6 bases, with 9 bases sitting between them. The CDR3 loop reads CASSLNPGEQYF. As DNA, the CDR3 is TGCGCCAGCAGCTTAAATCCGGGCGAGCAGTACTTC. The whole variable domain, filled in from reference TRBV5-1 and TRBJ2-7, reads KAGVTQTPRYLIKTRGQQVTLSCSPISGHRSVSWYQQTPGQGLQFLFEYFSETQRNKGNFPGRFSGRQFSNSRSEMNVSTLELGDSALYLCASSLNPGEQYFGPGTRLTVT.

V is TRBV7-8 and J is TRBJ1-1; tentatively, D is TRBD1 (5 bases). The germline V and J ends were trimmed by 5 bases and 14 bases, with 24 bases remaining between them. Germline V gives CDR1 SGHVS, CDR2 FQNEAQ. The CDR3 is 14 residues long. CDR3 residues: CASSAPGPDRTRFF. The CDR3 nucleotides are TGTGCCAGCAGCGCCCCGGGGCCCGACAGAACTCGGTTCTTT.

A few counts support this clonotype. This chain joins TRBV2 and TRBJ1-1; a possible D gene is TRBD1 (5 bases). Trimming cost V 4 bases and J 1 base, with 13 bases left between them. From germline, CDR1 is SNHLY and CDR2 FYNNEI. The CDR3 is 15 residues long. This CDR3 reads CASSGGGLRNTEAFF. The CDR3 DNA sequence: TGTGCCAGCAGTGGGGGCGGTCTCCGGAACACTGAAGCTTTCTTT. Complete variable domain (other parts from reference TRBV2 and TRBJ1-1): EPEVTQTPSHQVTQMGQEVILRCVPISNHLYFYWYRQILGQKVEFLVSFYNNEISEKSEIFDDQFSVERPDGSNFTLKIRSTKLEDSAMYFCASSGGGLRNTEAFFGQGTRLTVV.

The rearrangement links TRBV27 to TRBJ2-7, with TRBD1 identical over 9 bases. The CDR3 contains 15 residues. Germline trimming cut 7 bases from V and 4 bases from J; bases unmatched to any gene: 11. The V gene's germline CDR1 is MNHEY and CDR2 SMNVEV (reference sequence). CDR3 in amino acids: CASTRRTGDNYEQYF. The CDR3 DNA reads as TGTGCCAGCACCCGAAGGACAGGGGACAATTACGAGCAGTACTTC.

Only a few counts were recorded for this clonotype. V is TRBV12-3 or TRBV12-4 and J is TRBJ2-1; 12 bases fit TRBD2. The length of the CDR3 is 15 residues. J was trimmed by 8 bases and V by 7 bases; bases with no gene match: 9. CDR3 loop: CASTLLAGGRHEQFF. CDR3 in DNA: TGTGCCAGCACCCTTCTAGCGGGGGGGCGGCATGAGCAGTTCTTC.

The chain joins TRBV7-9 to TRBJ1-5, with a tentative D call TRBD1 (6 bases). Germline loops: CDR1 SEHNR, CDR2 FQNEAQ (reference sequence). The CDR3 contains 15 residues. V gave up 1 base and J gave up 6 bases, with 13 bases separating them. The CDR3, as DNA: TGTGCCAGCAGCTTAGAGAGTCAGGGGTTTCAGCCCCAGCATTTT. It specifies CASSLESQGFQPQHF.

This clonotype was seen a few times. The genes are TRBV6-2 or TRBV6-3 and TRBJ2-7, with D maybe TRBD1 (6 bases). The CDR3 runs to 14 residues. Between the trimmed V and J ends, which lost 6 bases and 3 bases, there was a span of 15 bases. Germline V gene data show CDR1 as MNHEY and CDR2 as SVGEGT. The CDR3 here is CASSPPDRFYEQYF. CDR3 DNA sequence: TGTGCCAGCAGCCCACCGGACAGATTCTACGAGCAGTACTTC.

This chain connects TRBV20-1 to TRBJ2-1; TRBD2 matches at 12 bases. The CDR3 extends over 18 amino acids. J was trimmed by 8 bases and V by 3 bases; bases with no gene match: 17. From germline, CDR1 is DFQATT and CDR2 SNEGSKA (reference sequence). In nucleotides, the CDR3 is TGCAGTGCTAGGAAGCCGATCACTAGCGGGAGGATTTGGGATGAGCAGTTCTTC. Amino acids: CSARKPITSGRIWDEQFF.

V is TRBV7-3 and J is TRBJ2-1, with 12 bases aligning to TRBD2. The CDR3 spans 16 residues. Germline V gene lookup returns CDR1 SGHTA and CDR2 FQGTGA. V was pared by 5 bases and J by 7 bases, with 9 bases of the junction left unmatched. In DNA form, the CDR3 reads TGTGCCAGCAGCGGCGCCGGGACTAGCGGGTGGAATGAGCAGTTCTTC. This encodes CASSGAGTSGWNEQFF.

There are a few counts of this clonotype. This chain connects TRBV20-1 to TRBJ1-1; a possible D gene is TRBD1 (6 bases). The CDR3 has 16 residues. Germline CDR1 reads DFQATT; CDR2 reads SNEGSKA (reference sequence). V gave up 0 bases and J gave up 4 bases, with 18 bases separating them. Written as DNA, the CDR3 is TGCAGTGCTAGAGATAGGGGGAGGGGGATCAGCACTGAAGCTTTCTTT. Amino acid sequence: CSARDRGRGISTEAFF.